This paragraph reports one T cell receptor beta chain. Within the sample, other DNA sequences also encode this same CDR3. This entry comes from a study of shared clonotypes between healthy human individuals. Method: immunoSEQ multiplex PCR; TCRdb's copy keeps in-frame clones and lacks some. The sample shows 2 million to 2.5 million clones, under 97% of them seen only once. The source of this sequence is a man between 18 and 29 years old in good health. The source material was naive CD4+ T cells sorted from blood. Stated subset: CD45RA+ positively selected.

Here the CDR3 reads CASSIGGSGANVLTF. For the CDR3, the DNA is TGTGCCAGTAGTATCGGGGGATCTGGGGCCAACGTCCTGACTTTC. The V and J genes are TRBV19 and TRBJ2-6; TRBD2 might be the D (6 bases). V gave up 3 bases and J gave up 1 base, with 7 bases separating them. CDR1 and CDR2 (germline): LNHDA, SQIVND (reference sequence). This CDR3 comprises 15 residues.